A selection of T cell receptor beta chains follows, all from one sample in a study of siplizumab effects on memory and regulatory T cells. Measured with immunoSEQ multiplex PCR; TCRdb has only the in-frame clones, and not every one. The sample holds 99,000 or so clones, roughly 94% seen once. The sample consisted of non-Treg CD4+ T cells sorted from blood. Receptor source: a human donor in good health. CDR3s include the opening cysteine and the closing phenylalanine or tryptophan. The order of the fields is D gene, J gene, V gene, clone size, CDR3 DNA, CDR3 protein. The D gene is left open where the match is weak. Expanded clones get a size class; other rows say once, few or many, or leave the size out.

.,TRBJ2-6,TRBV27,.,TGTGCCAGCAGTTTAAGCTCTGGGGCCAACGTCCTGACTTTC,CASSLSSGANVLTF
.,TRBJ1-5,TRBV6-5,.,TGTGCCAGCAGACCTACAGGGATCTCTCAGCCCCAGCATTTT,CASRPTGISQPQHF
TRBD2,TRBJ2-7,TRBV30,.,TGTGCCTGGAGACCTTATCAGGGACTATCCTACGAGCAGTACTTC,CAWRPYQGLSYEQYF
TRBD1,TRBJ1-1,TRBV19,.,TGTGCCAGTAGTATTCTGGCAGGGGGTAACACTGAAGCTTTCTTT,CASSILAGGNTEAFF
.,TRBJ1-1,TRBV30,.,TGTGCCTTAGGGGGGGTGAACACTGAAGCTTTCTTT,CALGGVNTEAFF
.,TRBJ1-4,TRBV28,.,TGTGCCAGCAGTTTATGGGGCTCGGCTGAAAAACTGTTTTTT,CASSLWGSAEKLFF
.,TRBJ2-3,TRBV6-5,.,TGTGCCAGCAGTTACAGCTGGGCAGATACGCAGTATTTT,CASSYSWADTQYF
.,TRBJ2-3,TRBV7-2,.,TGTGCCAGCAGCTTAGGATGGGCGCAGTATTTT,CASSLGWAQYF
TRBD2,TRBJ2-3,TRBV27,.,TGTGCCAGCGCCTCGCCACCGGTGCTAGCGGGAGGCACAGATACGCAGTATTTT,CASASPPVLAGGTDTQYF
TRBD2,TRBJ2-5,TRBV7-9,.,TGTGCCAGCAGCTTGACCCCGGGGCTAGCGGGAGCCTTTGACTTC,CASSLTPGLAGAFDF
.,TRBJ1-2,TRBV29-1,.,TGCAGCGCCATGGACAGCTATGGCTACACCTTC,CSAMDSYGYTF
TRBD2,TRBJ2-3,TRBV18,.,TGTGCCAGCTCACCCCCACTAGCGGGGATAGATACGCAGTATTTT,CASSPPLAGIDTQYF
TRBD2,TRBJ2-1,TRBV10-1,.,TGCGCCAGCAGCGGGACTAGCGGGAGGGCAGATGAGCAGTTCTTC,CASSGTSGRADEQFF
.,TRBJ2-7,TRBV6-5,.,TGTGCCAGCAGTTACGCGGAGCAGTACTTC,CASSYAEQYF
.,TRBJ2-5,TRBV2,.,TGTGCCAGCAGTGAAGTAGGTCTCGGGACCCAGTACTTC,CASSEVGLGTQYF
.,TRBJ2-1,TRBV6-5,.,TGTGCCAGCAGTTACACTGATCAAATTGAGCAGTTCTTC,CASSYTDQIEQFF
TRBD2,TRBJ2-3,TRBV29-1,.,TGCAGCGTTGTCCCCTTAGCGGGAGGGAGCACAGATACGCAGTATTTT,CSVVPLAGGSTDTQYF
.,TRBJ2-1,TRBV12-5,.,TGTGCTAGTGGTTTAGCAGGGGAGTACAATGAGCAGTTCTTC,CASGLAGEYNEQFF
.,TRBJ1-1,TRBV9,.,TGTGCCAGCAGCGGAAACAGGGCCACTGAAGCTTTCTTT,CASSGNRATEAFF
TRBD1,TRBJ1-1,TRBV6-6,.,TGTGCCAGCAGGAATCAAGAGACAGGGGGGAACACTGAAGCTTTCTTT,CASRNQETGGNTEAFF
.,TRBJ2-7,TRBV7-3,.,TGTGCCAGCAGCCTTTACGGGCCTAACCTAAGGCACGAGCAGTACTTC,CASSLYGPNLRHEQYF
.,TRBJ1-5,TRBV19,once,TGTGCCAGTAGTCCCCTCTATAGCAATCAGCCCCAGCATTTT,CASSPLYSNQPQHF
.,TRBJ2-1,TRBV5-1,.,TGCGCCAGCAGCTCCTTCGAGGGCCTATACTACAATGAGCAGTTCTTC,CASSSFEGLYYNEQFF
TRBD1,TRBJ2-1,TRBV5-1,.,TGCGCCAGCGGGACAGGGGGATCAAATGAGCAGTTCTTC,CASGTGGSNEQFF
.,TRBJ2-5,TRBV11-2,.,TGTGCCAGCAGCGCCGCCCTAAGGAGAACTTTAGAGACCCAGTACTTC,CASSAALRRTLETQYF
.,TRBJ2-5,TRBV2,.,TGTGCCAGCAGTCATGACAGTGGGAGAGAGACCCAGTACTTC,CASSHDSGRETQYF